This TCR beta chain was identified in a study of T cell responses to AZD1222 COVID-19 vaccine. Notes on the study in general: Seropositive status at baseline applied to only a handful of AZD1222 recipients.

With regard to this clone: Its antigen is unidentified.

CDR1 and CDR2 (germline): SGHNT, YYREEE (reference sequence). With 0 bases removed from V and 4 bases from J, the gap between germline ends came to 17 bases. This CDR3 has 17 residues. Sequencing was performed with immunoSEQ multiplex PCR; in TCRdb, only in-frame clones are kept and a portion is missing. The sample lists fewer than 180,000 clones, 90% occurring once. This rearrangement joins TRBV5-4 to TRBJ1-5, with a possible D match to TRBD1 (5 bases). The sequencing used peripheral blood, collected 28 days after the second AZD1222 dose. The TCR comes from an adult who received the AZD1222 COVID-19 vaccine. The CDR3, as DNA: TGTGCCAGCAGCTTGGGGGGGGTCCTTGGAGGTAATCAGCCCCAGCATTTT. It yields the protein CASSLGGVLGGNQPQHF.